This T cell receptor beta chain was obtained from a study of blood T cell repertoires in COVID-19. This clone appeared a few times. The table came from immunoSEQ multiplex PCR; TCRdb's copy has only in-frame clones and leaves some out. The sample has about 290,000 clones; roughly 89% are singletons. The CDR3 sequence is 15 residues long. Germline assignment: CDR1 LGHDT and CDR2 YNNKEL (reference sequence). Trimming shortened V by 0 bases and J by 7 bases, and 15 bases separated the two germline ends. The V gene is TRBV3-1 (or the pseudogene TRBV3-2), the J gene TRBJ2-5, with D perhaps TRBD2 (5 bases). The receptor was derived from a woman under 40 with active or convalescent COVID-19. The specimen sequenced was peripheral blood. The CDR3 region is CASSQDGSGGATQYF. In DNA form, the CDR3 reads TGTGCCAGCAGCCAAGATGGGAGCGGTGGAGCGACCCAGTACTTC.